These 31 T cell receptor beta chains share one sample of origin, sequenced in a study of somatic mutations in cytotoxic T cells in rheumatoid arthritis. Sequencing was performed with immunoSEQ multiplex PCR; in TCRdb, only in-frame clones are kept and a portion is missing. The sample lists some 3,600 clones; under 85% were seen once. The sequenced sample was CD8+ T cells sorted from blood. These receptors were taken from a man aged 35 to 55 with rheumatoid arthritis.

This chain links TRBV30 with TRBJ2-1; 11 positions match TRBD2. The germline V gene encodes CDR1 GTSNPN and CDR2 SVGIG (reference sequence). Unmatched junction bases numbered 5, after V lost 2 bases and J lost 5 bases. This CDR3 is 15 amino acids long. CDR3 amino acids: CAWSRLAGLNNEQFF. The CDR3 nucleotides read TGTGCCTGGAGTAGACTAGCGGGACTAAACAATGAGCAGTTCTTC. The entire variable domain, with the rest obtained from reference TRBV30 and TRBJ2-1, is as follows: SQTIHQWPATLVQPVGSPLSLECTVEGTSNPNLYWYRQAAGRGLQLLFYSVGIGQISSEVPQNLSASRPQDRQFILSSKKLLLSDSGFYLCAWSRLAGLNNEQFFGPGTRLTVL.

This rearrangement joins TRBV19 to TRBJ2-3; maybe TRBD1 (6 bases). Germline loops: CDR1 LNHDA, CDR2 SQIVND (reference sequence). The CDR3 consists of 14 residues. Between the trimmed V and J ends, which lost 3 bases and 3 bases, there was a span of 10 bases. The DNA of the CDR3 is TGTGCCAGTAGTATGGACAGCGATACAGATACGCAGTATTTT. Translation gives CASSMDSDTDTQYF.

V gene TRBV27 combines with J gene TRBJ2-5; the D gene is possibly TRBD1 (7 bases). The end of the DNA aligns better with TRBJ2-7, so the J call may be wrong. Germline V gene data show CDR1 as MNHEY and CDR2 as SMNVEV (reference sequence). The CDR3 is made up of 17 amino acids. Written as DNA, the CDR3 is TGTGCCAGCAGTTCGCGACAGGGAGGTGGTAAGGTCTACGAGCAGTACTTC. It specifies CASSSRQGGGKVYEQYF.

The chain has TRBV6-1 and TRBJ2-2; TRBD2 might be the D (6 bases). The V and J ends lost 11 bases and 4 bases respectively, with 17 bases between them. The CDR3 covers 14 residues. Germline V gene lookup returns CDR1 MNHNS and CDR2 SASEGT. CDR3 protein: CACYRDSVTGELFF. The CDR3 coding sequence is TGTGCCTGTTACCGGGACTCAGTCACCGGGGAGCTGTTTTTT.

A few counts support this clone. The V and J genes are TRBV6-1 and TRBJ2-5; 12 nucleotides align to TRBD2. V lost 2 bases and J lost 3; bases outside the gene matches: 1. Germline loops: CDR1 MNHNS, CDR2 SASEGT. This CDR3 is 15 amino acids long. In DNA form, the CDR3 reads TGTGCCAGCAGTGAACTAGCGGGAGGGGAAGAGACCCAGTACTTC. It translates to CASSELAGGEETQYF.

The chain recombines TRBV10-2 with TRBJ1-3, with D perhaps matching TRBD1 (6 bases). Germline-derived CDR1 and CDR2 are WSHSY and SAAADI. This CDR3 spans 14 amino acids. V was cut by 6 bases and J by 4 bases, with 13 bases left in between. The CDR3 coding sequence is TGCGCCAGCAGCCCTGGGGGCTCCGGAAACACCATATATTTT. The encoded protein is CASSPGGSGNTIYF.

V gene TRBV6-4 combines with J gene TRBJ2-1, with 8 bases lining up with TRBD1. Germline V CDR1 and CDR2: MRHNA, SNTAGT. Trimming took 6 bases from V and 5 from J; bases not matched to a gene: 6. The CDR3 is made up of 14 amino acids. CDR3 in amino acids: CASSPDRDHNEQFF. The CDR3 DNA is TGTGCCAGCAGCCCGGACAGGGACCACAATGAGCAGTTCTTC.

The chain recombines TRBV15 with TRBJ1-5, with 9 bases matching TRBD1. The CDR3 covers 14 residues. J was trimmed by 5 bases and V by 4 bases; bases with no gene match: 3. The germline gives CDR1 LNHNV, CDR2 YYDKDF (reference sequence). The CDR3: CATSNRGPYQPQHF. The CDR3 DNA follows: TGTGCCACCAGCAACAGGGGGCCTTATCAGCCCCAGCATTTT.

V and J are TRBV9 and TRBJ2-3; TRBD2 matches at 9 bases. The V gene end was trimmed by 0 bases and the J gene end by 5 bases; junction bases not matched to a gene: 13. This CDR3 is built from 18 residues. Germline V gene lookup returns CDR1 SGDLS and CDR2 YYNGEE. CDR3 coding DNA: TGTGCCAGCAGCGTAGGCAGGGGAGTTTTAGCGGGAGTAGATACGCAGTATTTT. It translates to CASSVGRGVLAGVDTQYF.

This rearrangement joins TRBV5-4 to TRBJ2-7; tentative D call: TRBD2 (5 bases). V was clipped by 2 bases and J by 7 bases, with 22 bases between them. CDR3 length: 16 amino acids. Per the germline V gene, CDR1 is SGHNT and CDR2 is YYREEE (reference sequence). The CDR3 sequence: CASSLVGISPSREQYF. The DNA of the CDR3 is TGTGCCAGCAGCTTAGTCGGGATCTCCCCCTCGAGAGAGCAGTACTTC.

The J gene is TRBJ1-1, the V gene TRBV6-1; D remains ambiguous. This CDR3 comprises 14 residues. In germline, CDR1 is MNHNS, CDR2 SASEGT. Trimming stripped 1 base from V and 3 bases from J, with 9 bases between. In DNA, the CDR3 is TGTGCCAGCAGTGAAGTCCCCCTTGACACTGAAGCTTTCTTT. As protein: CASSEVPLDTEAFF.

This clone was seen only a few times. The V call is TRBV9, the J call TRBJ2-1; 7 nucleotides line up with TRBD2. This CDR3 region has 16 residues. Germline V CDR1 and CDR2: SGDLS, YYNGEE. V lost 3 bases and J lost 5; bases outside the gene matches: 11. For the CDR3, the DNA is TGTGCCAGCAGCGCAAGGGAGGGACCAAAAAACAATGAGCAGTTCTTC. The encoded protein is CASSAREGPKNNEQFF.

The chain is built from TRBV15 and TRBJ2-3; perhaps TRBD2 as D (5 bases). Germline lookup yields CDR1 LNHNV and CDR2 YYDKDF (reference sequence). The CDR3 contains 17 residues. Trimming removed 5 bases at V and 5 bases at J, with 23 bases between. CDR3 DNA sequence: TGTGCCACCAGCCCCCGAGGGCTAGCCGACTCCGTAGATACGCAGTATTTT. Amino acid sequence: CATSPRGLADSVDTQYF.

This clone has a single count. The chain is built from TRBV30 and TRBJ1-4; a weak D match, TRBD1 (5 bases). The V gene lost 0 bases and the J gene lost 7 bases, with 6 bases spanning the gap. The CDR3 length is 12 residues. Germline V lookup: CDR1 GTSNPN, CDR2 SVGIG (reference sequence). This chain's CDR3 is CAWSVGGEKLFF. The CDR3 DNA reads TGTGCCTGGAGTGTGGGGGGTGAAAAACTGTTTTTT.

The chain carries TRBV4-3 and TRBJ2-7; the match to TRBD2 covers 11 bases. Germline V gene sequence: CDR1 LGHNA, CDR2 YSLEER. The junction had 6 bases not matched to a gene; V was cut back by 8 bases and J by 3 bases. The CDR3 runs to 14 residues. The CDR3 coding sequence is TGCGCCAGCGGAGACGGGACTAGCGGCTACGAGCAGTACTTC. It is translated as CASGDGTSGYEQYF.

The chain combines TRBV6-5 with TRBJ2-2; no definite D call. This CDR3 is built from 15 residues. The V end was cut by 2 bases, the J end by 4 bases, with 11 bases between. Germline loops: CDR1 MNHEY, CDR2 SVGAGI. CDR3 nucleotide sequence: TGTGCCAGCAGTTACGGTGGGCGCGTCACCGGGGAGCTGTTTTTT. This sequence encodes CASSYGGRVTGELFF.

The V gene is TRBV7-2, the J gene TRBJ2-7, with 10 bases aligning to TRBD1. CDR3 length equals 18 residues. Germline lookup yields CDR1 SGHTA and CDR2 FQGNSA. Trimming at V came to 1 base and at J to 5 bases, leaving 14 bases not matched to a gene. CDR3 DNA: TGTGCCAGCAGCTTAGAACACCCCGGACAGGGGGTAAGTGACGAGCAGTACTTC. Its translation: CASSLEHPGQGVSDEQYF.

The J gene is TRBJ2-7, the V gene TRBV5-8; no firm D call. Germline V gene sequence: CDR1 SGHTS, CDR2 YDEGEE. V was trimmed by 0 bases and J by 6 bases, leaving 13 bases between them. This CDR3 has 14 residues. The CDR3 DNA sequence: TGTGCCAGCAGCTTGGTATCCAGGTCCGGCGAGCAGTACTTC. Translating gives CASSLVSRSGEQYF. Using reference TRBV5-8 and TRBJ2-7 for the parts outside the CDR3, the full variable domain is EAGVTQSPTHLIKTRGQQATLRCSPISGHTSVYWYQQALGLGLQFLLWYDEGEERNRGNFPPRFSGRQFPNYSSELNVNALELEDSALYLCASSLVSRSGEQYFGPGTRLTVT.

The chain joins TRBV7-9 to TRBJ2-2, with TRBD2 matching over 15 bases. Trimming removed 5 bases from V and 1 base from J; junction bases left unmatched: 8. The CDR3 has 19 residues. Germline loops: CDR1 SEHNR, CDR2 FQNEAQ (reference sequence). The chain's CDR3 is CASSPGTSGRIRNTGELFF. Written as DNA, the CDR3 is TGTGCCAGCAGCCCCGGGACTAGCGGGAGGATAAGGAACACCGGGGAGCTGTTTTTT.

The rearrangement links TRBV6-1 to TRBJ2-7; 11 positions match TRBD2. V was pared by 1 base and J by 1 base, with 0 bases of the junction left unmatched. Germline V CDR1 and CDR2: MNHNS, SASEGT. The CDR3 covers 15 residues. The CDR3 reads CASSEGLAGSYEQYF. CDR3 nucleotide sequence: TGTGCCAGCAGTGAAGGACTAGCGGGATCCTACGAGCAGTACTTC.

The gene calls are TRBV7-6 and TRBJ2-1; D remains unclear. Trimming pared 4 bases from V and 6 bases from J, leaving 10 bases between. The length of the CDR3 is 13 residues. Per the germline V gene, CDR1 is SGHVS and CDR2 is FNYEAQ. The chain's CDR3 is CASSSLEPNEQFF. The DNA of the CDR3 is TGTGCCAGCAGCTCTCTAGAGCCCAATGAGCAGTTCTTC.

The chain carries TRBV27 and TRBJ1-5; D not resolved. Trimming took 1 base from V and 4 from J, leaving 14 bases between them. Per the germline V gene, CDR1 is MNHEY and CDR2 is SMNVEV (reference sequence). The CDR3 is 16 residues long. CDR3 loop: CASSLWSQPFNQPQHF. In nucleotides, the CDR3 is TGTGCCAGCAGTTTATGGAGCCAACCCTTTAATCAGCCCCAGCATTTT.

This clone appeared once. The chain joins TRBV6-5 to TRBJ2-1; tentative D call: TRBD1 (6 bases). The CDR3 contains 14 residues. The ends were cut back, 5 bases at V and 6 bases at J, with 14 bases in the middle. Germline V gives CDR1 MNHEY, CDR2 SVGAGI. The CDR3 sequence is CASSIPGTINEQFF. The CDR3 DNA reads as TGTGCCAGCAGTATACCCGGGACAATCAATGAGCAGTTCTTC.

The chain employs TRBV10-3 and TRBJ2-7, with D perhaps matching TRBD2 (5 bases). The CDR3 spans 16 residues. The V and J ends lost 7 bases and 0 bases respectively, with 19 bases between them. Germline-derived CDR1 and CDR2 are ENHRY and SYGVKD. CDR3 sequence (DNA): TGTGCCATCACCGTCCTCAGCGGCCCCAACTCCTACGAGCAGTACTTC. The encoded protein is CAITVLSGPNSYEQYF.

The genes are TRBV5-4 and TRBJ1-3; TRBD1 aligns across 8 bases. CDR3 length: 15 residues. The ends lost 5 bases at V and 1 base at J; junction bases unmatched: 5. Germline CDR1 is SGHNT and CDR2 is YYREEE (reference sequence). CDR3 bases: TGTGCCAGCAGTTTCGGACAGGGTTCTGGAAACACCATATATTTT. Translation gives CASSFGQGSGNTIYF.

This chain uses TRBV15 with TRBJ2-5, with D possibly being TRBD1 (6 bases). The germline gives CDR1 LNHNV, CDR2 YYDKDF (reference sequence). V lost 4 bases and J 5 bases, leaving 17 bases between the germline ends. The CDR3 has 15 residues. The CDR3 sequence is CATSIRVGAWETQYF. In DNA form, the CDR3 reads TGTGCCACCAGCATAAGGGTGGGGGCCTGGGAGACCCAGTACTTC. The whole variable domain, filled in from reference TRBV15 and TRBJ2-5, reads DAMVIQNPRYQVTQFGKPVTLSCSQTLNHNVMYWYQQKSSQAPKLLFHYYDKDFNNEADTPDNFQSRRPNTSFCFLDIRSPGLGDTAMYLCATSIRVGAWETQYFGPGTRLLVL.

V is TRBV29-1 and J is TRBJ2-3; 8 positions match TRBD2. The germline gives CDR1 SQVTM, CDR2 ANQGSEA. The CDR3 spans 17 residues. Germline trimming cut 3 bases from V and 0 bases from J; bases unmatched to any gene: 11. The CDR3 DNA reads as TGCAGCGTTGACGGACTAGCCCCACGTTCTAGCACAGATACGCAGTATTTT. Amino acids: CSVDGLAPRSSTDTQYF.

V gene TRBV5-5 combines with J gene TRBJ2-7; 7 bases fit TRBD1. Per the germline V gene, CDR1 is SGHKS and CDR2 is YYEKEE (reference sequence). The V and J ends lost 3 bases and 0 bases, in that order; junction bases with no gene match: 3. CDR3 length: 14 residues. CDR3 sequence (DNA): TGTGCCAGCAGCTGGACAGGCAACTCCTACGAGCAGTACTTC. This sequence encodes CASSWTGNSYEQYF.

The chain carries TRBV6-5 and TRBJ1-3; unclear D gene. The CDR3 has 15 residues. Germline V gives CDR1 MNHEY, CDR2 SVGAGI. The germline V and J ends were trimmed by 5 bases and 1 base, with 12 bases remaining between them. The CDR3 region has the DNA TGTGCCAGCAGTCCCAGGAGGCCTTCTGGAAACACCATATATTTT. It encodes CASSPRRPSGNTIYF.

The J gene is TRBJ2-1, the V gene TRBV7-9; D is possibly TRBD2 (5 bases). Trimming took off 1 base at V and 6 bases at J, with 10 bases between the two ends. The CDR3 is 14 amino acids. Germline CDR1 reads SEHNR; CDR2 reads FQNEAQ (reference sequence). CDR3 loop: CASSLVLEGNEQFF. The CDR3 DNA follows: TGTGCCAGCAGCTTAGTCCTAGAGGGCAATGAGCAGTTCTTC.

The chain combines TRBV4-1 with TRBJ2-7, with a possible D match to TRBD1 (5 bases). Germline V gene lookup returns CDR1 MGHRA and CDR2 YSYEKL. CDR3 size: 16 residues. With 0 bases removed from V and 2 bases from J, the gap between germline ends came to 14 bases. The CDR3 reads CASSQDRQGRAYEQYF. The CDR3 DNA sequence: TGCGCCAGCAGCCAAGATCGGCAGGGCAGGGCCTACGAGCAGTACTTC.